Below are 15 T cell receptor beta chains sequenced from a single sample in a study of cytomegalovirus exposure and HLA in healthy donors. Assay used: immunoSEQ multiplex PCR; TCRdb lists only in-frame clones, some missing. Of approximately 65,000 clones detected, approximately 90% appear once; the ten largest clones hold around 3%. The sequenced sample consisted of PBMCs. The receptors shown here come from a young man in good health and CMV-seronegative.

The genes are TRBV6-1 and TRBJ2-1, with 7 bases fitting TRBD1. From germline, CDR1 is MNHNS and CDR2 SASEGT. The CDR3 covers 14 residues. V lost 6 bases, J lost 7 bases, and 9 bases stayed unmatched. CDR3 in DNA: TGTGCCAGCAGGACCCCAGACAGGGCTAATGAGCAGTTCTTC. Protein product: CASRTPDRANEQFF.

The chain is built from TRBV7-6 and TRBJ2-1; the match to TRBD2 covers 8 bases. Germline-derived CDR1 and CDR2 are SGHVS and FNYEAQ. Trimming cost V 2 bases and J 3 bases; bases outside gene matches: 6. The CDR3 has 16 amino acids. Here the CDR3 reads CASSLPGLAGYNEQFF. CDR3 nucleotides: TGTGCCAGCAGCTTACCGGGTCTAGCGGGCTACAATGAGCAGTTCTTC.

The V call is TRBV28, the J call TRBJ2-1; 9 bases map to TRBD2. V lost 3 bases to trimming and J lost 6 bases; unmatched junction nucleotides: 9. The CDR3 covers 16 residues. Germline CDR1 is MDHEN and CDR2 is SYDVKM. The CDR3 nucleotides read TGTGCCAGCAGTTTGGGTAGCGGGAGACGGGTCAATGAGCAGTTCTTC. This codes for CASSLGSGRRVNEQFF.

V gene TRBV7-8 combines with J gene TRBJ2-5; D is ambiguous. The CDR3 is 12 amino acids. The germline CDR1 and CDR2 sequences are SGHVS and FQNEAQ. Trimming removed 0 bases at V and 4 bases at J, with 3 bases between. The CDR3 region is CASSLARETQYF. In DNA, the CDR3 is TGTGCCAGCAGCTTAGCCCGAGAGACCCAGTACTTC.

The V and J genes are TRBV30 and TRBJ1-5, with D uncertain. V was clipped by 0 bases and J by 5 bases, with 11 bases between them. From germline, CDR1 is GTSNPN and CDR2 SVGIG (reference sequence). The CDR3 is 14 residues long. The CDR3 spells CAWSVAGSHQPQHF. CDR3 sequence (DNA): TGTGCCTGGAGTGTCGCGGGATCCCATCAGCCCCAGCATTTT.

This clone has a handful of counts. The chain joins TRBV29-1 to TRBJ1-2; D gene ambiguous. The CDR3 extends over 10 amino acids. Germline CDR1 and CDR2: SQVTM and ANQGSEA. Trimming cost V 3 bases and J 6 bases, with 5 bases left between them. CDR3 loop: CSVERDGYTF. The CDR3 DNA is TGCAGCGTTGAGCGGGATGGCTACACCTTC.

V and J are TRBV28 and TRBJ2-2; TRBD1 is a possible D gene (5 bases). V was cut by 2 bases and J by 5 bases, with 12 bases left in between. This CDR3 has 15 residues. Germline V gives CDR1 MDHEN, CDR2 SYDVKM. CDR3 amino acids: CASSLRGFVTGELFF. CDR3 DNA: TGTGCCAGCAGTTTAAGGGGTTTTGTAACCGGGGAGCTGTTTTTT.

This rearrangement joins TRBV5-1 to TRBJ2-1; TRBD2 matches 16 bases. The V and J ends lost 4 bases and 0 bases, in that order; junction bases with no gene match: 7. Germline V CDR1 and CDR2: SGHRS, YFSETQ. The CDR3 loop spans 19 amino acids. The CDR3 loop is CASSSMGLAGGSSYNEQFF. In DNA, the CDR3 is TGCGCCAGCAGCAGTATGGGACTAGCGGGAGGGAGCTCCTACAATGAGCAGTTCTTC.

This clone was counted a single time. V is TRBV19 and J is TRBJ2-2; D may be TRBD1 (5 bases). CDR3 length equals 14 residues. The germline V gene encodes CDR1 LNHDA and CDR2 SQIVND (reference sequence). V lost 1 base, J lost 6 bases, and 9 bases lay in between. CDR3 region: CASSIGQGSGELFF. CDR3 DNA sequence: TGTGCCAGTAGTATAGGGCAGGGATCCGGGGAGCTGTTTTTT.

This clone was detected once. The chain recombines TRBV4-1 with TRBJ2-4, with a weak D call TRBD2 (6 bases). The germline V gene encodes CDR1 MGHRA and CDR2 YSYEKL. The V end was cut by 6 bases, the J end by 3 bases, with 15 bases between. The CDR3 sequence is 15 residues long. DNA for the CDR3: TGCGCCAGCAGTCGAATCGGCGGGGACAAAAACATTCAGTACTTC. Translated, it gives CASSRIGGDKNIQYF.

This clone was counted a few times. The DNA for the CDR3 is TGTGCCAGCAGCTTCCGGGACAGAAACTATGGCTACACCTTC. Translated, it gives CASSFRDRNYGYTF. The J gene is TRBJ1-2, the V gene TRBV9; 7 bases agree with TRBD1. V lost 4 bases, J lost 2 bases, and 5 bases stayed unmatched. This CDR3 contains 14 residues. Germline V CDR1 and CDR2: SGDLS, YYNGEE.

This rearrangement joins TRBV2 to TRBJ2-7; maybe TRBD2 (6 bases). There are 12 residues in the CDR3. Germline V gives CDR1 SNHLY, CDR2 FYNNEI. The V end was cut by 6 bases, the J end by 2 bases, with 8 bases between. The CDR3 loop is CASRRETYEQYF. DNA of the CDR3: TGTGCCAGCAGACGGGAGACCTACGAGCAGTACTTC. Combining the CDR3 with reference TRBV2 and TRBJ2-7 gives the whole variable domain EPEVTQTPSHQVTQMGQEVILRCVPISNHLYFYWYRQILGQKVEFLVSFYNNEISEKSEIFDDQFSVERPDGSNFTLKIRSTKLEDSAMYFCASRRETYEQYFGPGTRLTVT.

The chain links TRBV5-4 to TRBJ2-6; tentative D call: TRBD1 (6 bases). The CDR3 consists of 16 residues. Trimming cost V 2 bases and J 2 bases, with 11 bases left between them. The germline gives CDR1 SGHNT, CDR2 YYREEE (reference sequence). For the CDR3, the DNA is TGTGCCAGCAGCTTACCTAACAGGGCTGGGGCCAACGTCCTGACTTTC. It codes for CASSLPNRAGANVLTF.

DNA for the CDR3: TGTGCCAGCAGCACGACCGGACTAGCGGGCCTAAGGAGCTCCTACAATGAGCAGTTCTTC. It specifies CASSTTGLAGLRSSYNEQFF. J is TRBJ2-1 and V is TRBV7-8; TRBD2 agrees at 11 bases. The CDR3 spans 20 residues. Germline V gene lookup returns CDR1 SGHVS and CDR2 FQNEAQ. V was pared by 5 bases and J by 0 bases, with 15 bases of the junction left unmatched.

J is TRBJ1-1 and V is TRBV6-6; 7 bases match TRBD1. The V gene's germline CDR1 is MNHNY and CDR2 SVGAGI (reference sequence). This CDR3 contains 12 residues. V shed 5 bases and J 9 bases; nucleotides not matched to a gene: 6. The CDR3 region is CASSTPDRKAFF. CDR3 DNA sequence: TGTGCCAGCAGTACCCCGGACAGGAAAGCTTTCTTT.